These T cell receptor beta chains were read from a single sample in a study of blood T cells in healthy people across ages. TCRdb re-called the 5' RACE reads through MiXCR, storing one row per CDR3 protein. The sample contains 780,000 or so distinct CDR3 sequences, about 61% of which appear only once. The sample taken for sequencing was blood. The receptors stem from a man aged 40-49 years in good health. CDR3s include the opening cysteine and the closing phenylalanine or tryptophan. Fields, in order: clone size, V gene, D gene, J gene, CDR3 DNA, CDR3 protein. A D gene is named only where the DNA matches it firmly. Expanded clones are given a class, and other clones once, few, many or no size at all.

clone_size: few
v_call: TRBV2
d_call: -
j_call: TRBJ2-3
cdr3_nt: TGTGCCAGCAGTGAGGTCTCGGGTCCCAGCACAGATACGCAGTATTTT
cdr3_aa: CASSEVSGPSTDTQYF

clone_size: -
v_call: TRBV27
d_call: -
j_call: TRBJ2-4
cdr3_nt: TGTGCCAGCAGTGTAGACTACAAAAACATTCAGTACTTC
cdr3_aa: CASSVDYKNIQYF

clone_size: once
v_call: TRBV25-1
d_call: TRBD1
j_call: TRBJ1-2
cdr3_nt: TGTGCCAGCAGTGAATCCGGACAGGGCGGCTATGGCTACACCTTC
cdr3_aa: CASSESGQGGYGYTF

clone_size: -
v_call: TRBV29-1
d_call: -
j_call: TRBJ2-1
cdr3_nt: TGCAGCGTACGACAGGTTTTAGACGAGCAGTTCTTC
cdr3_aa: CSVRQVLDEQFF

clone_size: -
v_call: TRBV7-2
d_call: TRBD1
j_call: TRBJ1-1
cdr3_nt: TGTGCCAGCAGCTTACGGACAGGGACAACTGAAGCTTTCTTT
cdr3_aa: CASSLRTGTTEAFF

clone_size: -
v_call: TRBV12-3/TRBV12-4
d_call: TRBD1
j_call: TRBJ1-5
cdr3_nt: TGTGCCAGCAGTTATGAGGGACCCGGGACAGGGGGCAATCAGCCCCAGCATTTT
cdr3_aa: CASSYEGPGTGGNQPQHF

clone_size: -
v_call: TRBV6-2/TRBV6-3
d_call: -
j_call: TRBJ2-7
cdr3_nt: TGTGCCAGCACTCTGGGACCCTCCGCGCCGGGGCAGTACTTC
cdr3_aa: CASTLGPSAPGQYF

clone_size: few
v_call: TRBV4-3
d_call: -
j_call: TRBJ2-7
cdr3_nt: TGCGCCAGCAGCCAAGGTCTGGGGTCGGTAGGCCACGAGCAGTACTTC
cdr3_aa: CASSQGLGSVGHEQYF

clone_size: -
v_call: TRBV7-3
d_call: -
j_call: TRBJ2-1
cdr3_nt: TGTGCCAGCAGCGGAGTTGGTCCTGAGCAGTTCTTC
cdr3_aa: CASSGVGPEQFF

clone_size: -
v_call: TRBV20-1
d_call: TRBD1
j_call: TRBJ2-5
cdr3_nt: TGCAGTGCTAGGAGGGGACAGCAAGAGACCCAGTACTTC
cdr3_aa: CSARRGQQETQYF

clone_size: once
v_call: TRBV21-1
d_call: -
j_call: TRBJ2-7
cdr3_nt: TGTGCCAGCAGCAAAGATGGGACAGGGAGGGGCGAGCAGTACTTC
cdr3_aa: CASSKDGTGRGEQYF

clone_size: few
v_call: TRBV6-6
d_call: TRBD1
j_call: TRBJ2-7
cdr3_nt: TGTGCCAGCAGCCCCCTCGGACAGGGGACCGTCTCCTACGAGCAGTACTTC
cdr3_aa: CASSPLGQGTVSYEQYF

clone_size: -
v_call: TRBV5-1
d_call: -
j_call: TRBJ2-1
cdr3_nt: TGCGCCAGCAGCTTGGCCACCGTTCGACTAGGCTCCTACAATGAGCAGTTCTTC
cdr3_aa: CASSLATVRLGSYNEQFF

clone_size: -
v_call: TRBV7-2
d_call: -
j_call: TRBJ2-7
cdr3_nt: TGTGCCAGCAGCTCGACCGGGACCCCGTATTACGAGCAGTACTTC
cdr3_aa: CASSSTGTPYYEQYF

clone_size: -
v_call: TRBV7-9
d_call: -
j_call: TRBJ2-3
cdr3_nt: TGTGCCAGCAGCCATGGAAGAGCTACGCAGTATTTT
cdr3_aa: CASSHGRATQYF

clone_size: few
v_call: TRBV2
d_call: -
j_call: TRBJ2-4
cdr3_nt: TGTGCCAGCAGTGAAGGTCCCCGAGGCATTCAGTACTTC
cdr3_aa: CASSEGPRGIQYF

clone_size: many
v_call: TRBV7-8
d_call: -
j_call: TRBJ2-7
cdr3_nt: TGTGCCAGCAGCTTAAAGGGGGAGGGAGTTCCCTATCGCGAGCAGTACTTC
cdr3_aa: CASSLKGEGVPYREQYF

clone_size: once
v_call: TRBV6-5
d_call: TRBD2
j_call: TRBJ2-7
cdr3_nt: TGTGCCAGCAGTAGCGGGGACCGCTACGAGCAGTACTTC
cdr3_aa: CASSSGDRYEQYF

clone_size: -
v_call: TRBV6-5
d_call: TRBD2
j_call: TRBJ2-7
cdr3_nt: TGTGCCAGCAGTAAGGGGACTAGCGGCTACGAGCAGTACTTC
cdr3_aa: CASSKGTSGYEQYF

clone_size: few
v_call: TRBV3-1
d_call: TRBD2
j_call: TRBJ2-3
cdr3_nt: TGTGCCAGCAGCCGAGTGGCTCCGTCGGGACTAGCGGGGGGCACAGATACGCAGTATTTT
cdr3_aa: CASSRVAPSGLAGGTDTQYF

clone_size: few
v_call: TRBV12-3/TRBV12-4
d_call: -
j_call: TRBJ2-7
cdr3_nt: TGTGCCAGCAGAGGGGGGGCAGGGGATACCTACGAGCAGTACTTC
cdr3_aa: CASRGGAGDTYEQYF

clone_size: -
v_call: TRBV9
d_call: -
j_call: TRBJ1-2
cdr3_nt: TGTGCCAGCAGCGTAGATGACGGATCAGACTATGGCTACACCTTC
cdr3_aa: CASSVDDGSDYGYTF

clone_size: -
v_call: TRBV6-2/TRBV6-3
d_call: TRBD1
j_call: TRBJ2-1
cdr3_nt: TGTGCCAGCAGTTATGGGGGACAGGGCAGAGGCAATGAGCAGTTCTTC
cdr3_aa: CASSYGGQGRGNEQFF

clone_size: -
v_call: TRBV24-1
d_call: -
j_call: TRBJ2-3
cdr3_nt: TGTGCCACCAGTGCGATGGTGGGAATAGAAAAAGATACGCAGTATTTT
cdr3_aa: CATSAMVGIEKDTQYF

clone_size: once
v_call: TRBV4-1
d_call: TRBD1
j_call: TRBJ1-6
cdr3_nt: TGCGCCAGCAGCCAAGATTCAGGACAGGGAATAAATTCACCCCTCCACTTT
cdr3_aa: CASSQDSGQGINSPLHF

clone_size: -
v_call: TRBV20-1
d_call: TRBD2
j_call: TRBJ2-1
cdr3_nt: TGCAGTGCTAGAGGGACTAGCGGGGCTTACAATGAGCAGTTCTTC
cdr3_aa: CSARGTSGAYNEQFF

clone_size: -
v_call: TRBV15
d_call: -
j_call: TRBJ1-2
cdr3_nt: TGTGCCACCAGCCCCTCGGGGAGGACGGGGAACTATGGCTACACCTTC
cdr3_aa: CATSPSGRTGNYGYTF

clone_size: -
v_call: TRBV29-1
d_call: -
j_call: TRBJ2-2
cdr3_nt: TGCAGCGCCAAAGCTACAGGGAACACCGGGGAGCTGTTTTTT
cdr3_aa: CSAKATGNTGELFF

clone_size: -
v_call: TRBV6-2/TRBV6-3
d_call: -
j_call: TRBJ2-1
cdr3_nt: TGTGCCAGCAGAAACCGCCTAACTAGTCCTCTACAGAATGAGCAGTTCTTC
cdr3_aa: CASRNRLTSPLQNEQFF

clone_size: -
v_call: TRBV5-1
d_call: TRBD2
j_call: TRBJ2-1
cdr3_nt: TGCGCCAGCAGCGTGGGGTCCCTAGCGGGAGAGCAGTTCTTC
cdr3_aa: CASSVGSLAGEQFF

clone_size: -
v_call: TRBV12-3/TRBV12-4
d_call: -
j_call: TRBJ2-6
cdr3_nt: TGTGCCAGCAGTTCCAGTGGGACCAACGTCCTGACTTTC
cdr3_aa: CASSSSGTNVLTF

clone_size: many
v_call: TRBV7-6
d_call: -
j_call: TRBJ1-1
cdr3_nt: TGTGCCAGCAGCTTACGGCCAGAACCTCCTGAAGCTTTCTTT
cdr3_aa: CASSLRPEPPEAFF

clone_size: -
v_call: TRBV2
d_call: -
j_call: TRBJ1-1
cdr3_nt: TGTGCCAGCAGTGAAAGTGGGGGATACGGTGAAGCTTTCTTT
cdr3_aa: CASSESGGYGEAFF

clone_size: -
v_call: TRBV27
d_call: TRBD1
j_call: TRBJ2-3
cdr3_nt: TGTGCCAGCAGTATGGGGACAGGCCTCACAGATACGCAGTATTTT
cdr3_aa: CASSMGTGLTDTQYF

clone_size: -
v_call: TRBV12-3/TRBV12-4
d_call: -
j_call: TRBJ1-2
cdr3_nt: TGTGCCAGCAGTTTCCGCAGCAGGAGGACTGGCTACACCTTC
cdr3_aa: CASSFRSRRTGYTF

clone_size: -
v_call: TRBV6-6
d_call: -
j_call: TRBJ1-4
cdr3_nt: TGTGCCAGCAGTTACCAGGGTCCGGGTGAAAAACTGTTTTTT
cdr3_aa: CASSYQGPGEKLFF

clone_size: -
v_call: TRBV27
d_call: -
j_call: TRBJ2-7
cdr3_nt: TGTGCCAGCAGATCCTCGGGGCGGGAGCAGTACTTC
cdr3_aa: CASRSSGREQYF

clone_size: many
v_call: TRBV28
d_call: -
j_call: TRBJ2-3
cdr3_nt: TGTGCCAGCAGTTTACCTGGTACGCAGTATTTT
cdr3_aa: CASSLPGTQYF

clone_size: -
v_call: TRBV20-1
d_call: TRBD2
j_call: TRBJ2-1
cdr3_nt: TGCAGTGCTAGAGATCACGCTGAGCGGGGGGCCTACAATGAGCAGTTCTTC
cdr3_aa: CSARDHAERGAYNEQFF

clone_size: -
v_call: TRBV18
d_call: TRBD1
j_call: TRBJ2-1
cdr3_nt: TGTGCCAGCTCACCCCGGGACAGGGGGCCGATGGGTGGGGATGAGCAGTTCTTC
cdr3_aa: CASSPRDRGPMGGDEQFF

clone_size: few
v_call: TRBV24-1
d_call: -
j_call: TRBJ1-5
cdr3_nt: TGTGCCACCAGTGACCAAACAAGCAATCAGCCCCAGCATTTT
cdr3_aa: CATSDQTSNQPQHF

clone_size: -
v_call: TRBV4-3
d_call: -
j_call: TRBJ1-2
cdr3_nt: TGCGCCAGCAGCCAAGGGGACCGGGATAACTATGGCTACACCTTC
cdr3_aa: CASSQGDRDNYGYTF

clone_size: few
v_call: TRBV9
d_call: TRBD1
j_call: TRBJ1-4
cdr3_nt: TGTGCCAGCAGCGTAGAGGCAGGGGGTGGCTCCGGGGAAAAACTGTTTTTT
cdr3_aa: CASSVEAGGGSGEKLFF

clone_size: -
v_call: TRBV5-6
d_call: TRBD1
j_call: TRBJ2-3
cdr3_nt: TGTGCCAGCAGCTTGGGAGGCTCAGGGGGAGAGACGCAGTATTTT
cdr3_aa: CASSLGGSGGETQYF

clone_size: -
v_call: TRBV20-1
d_call: TRBD1
j_call: TRBJ2-5
cdr3_nt: TGCAGTGAAAGGGGGCTTGGGGAGACCCAGTACTTC
cdr3_aa: CSERGLGETQYF

clone_size: many
v_call: TRBV29-1
d_call: TRBD1
j_call: TRBJ2-5
cdr3_nt: TGCAGCGCCGGACAGGGTTCAGAGACCCAGTACTTC
cdr3_aa: CSAGQGSETQYF

clone_size: -
v_call: TRBV5-6
d_call: TRBD1
j_call: TRBJ2-3
cdr3_nt: TGTGCCAGCATCCGCGGACAGGGGGCCGCAGATACGCAGTATTTT
cdr3_aa: CASIRGQGAADTQYF